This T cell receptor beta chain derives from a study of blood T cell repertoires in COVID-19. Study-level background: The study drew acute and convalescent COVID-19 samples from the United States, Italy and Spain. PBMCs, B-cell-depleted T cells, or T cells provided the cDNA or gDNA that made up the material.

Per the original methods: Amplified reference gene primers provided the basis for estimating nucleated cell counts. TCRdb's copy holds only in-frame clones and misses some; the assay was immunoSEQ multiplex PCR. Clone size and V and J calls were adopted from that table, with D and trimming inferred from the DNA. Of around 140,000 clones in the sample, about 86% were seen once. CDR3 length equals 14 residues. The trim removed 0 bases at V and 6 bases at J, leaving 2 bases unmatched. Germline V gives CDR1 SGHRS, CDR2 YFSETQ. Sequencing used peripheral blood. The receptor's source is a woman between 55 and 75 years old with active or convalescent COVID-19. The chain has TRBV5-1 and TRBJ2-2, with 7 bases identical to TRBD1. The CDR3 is CASSLATGAGELFF. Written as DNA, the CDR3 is TGCGCCAGCAGCTTGGCTACAGGGGCCGGGGAGCTGTTTTTT.